This is a list of T cell receptor beta chains from one sample in a study of T cell responses to AZD1222 COVID-19 vaccine. Libraries were prepared by immunoSEQ multiplex PCR; TCRdb keeps only in-frame clonotypes and omits some of them. The data show about 110,000 clones, about nine tenths seen once. This sample comprised peripheral blood, obtained on day 0 of AZD1222 vaccination. The receptors were gathered from an adult in good health. The CDR3 runs from the conserved cysteine through the conserved F or W. Each record gives: D gene, clone size, V gene, J gene, CDR3 protein, CDR3 DNA. D genes are given only for firm matches. The size field is filled for only some rows; it gives once, few, many or a size class.

>-|-|TRBV14|TRBJ2-3
CASSLHLSASETDTQYF
TGTGCCAGCAGCCTCCATCTTTCGGCTAGCGAAACAGATACGCAGTATTTT
>TRBD1|-|TRBV6-5|TRBJ1-6
CASSYLDRGGTPLHF
TGTGCCAGCAGTTACCTCGACAGGGGCGGGACACCCCTCCACTTT
>TRBD1|-|TRBV7-2|TRBJ2-7
CASSPGTGSYEQYF
TGTGCCAGCAGTCCCGGGACAGGTTCCTACGAGCAGTACTTC
>TRBD1|-|TRBV2|TRBJ1-5
CASRSGRDSSGPQHF
TGTGCCAGCAGGTCCGGGAGGGACAGTAGCGGGCCCCAGCATTTT
>-|-|TRBV7-9|TRBJ2-2
CASSPKGTGELFF
TGTGCCAGCAGTCCTAAGGGCACCGGGGAGCTGTTTTTT
>TRBD2|-|TRBV10-2|TRBJ2-2
CASRLAGNTGELFF
TGCGCCAGCAGACTAGCGGGTAACACCGGGGAGCTGTTTTTT
>-|-|TRBV19|TRBJ2-7
CASSTGWGRYEQYF
TGTGCCAGTTCTACCGGCTGGGGGAGGTACGAGCAGTACTTC
>-|-|TRBV27|TRBJ1-5
CASSPNRVGQPQHF
TGTGCCAGCAGTCCAAACAGGGTAGGTCAGCCCCAGCATTTT
>-|-|TRBV6-5|TRBJ2-5
CASSYSTAKETQYF
TGTGCCAGCAGTTACTCGACTGCTAAAGAGACCCAGTACTTC
>-|once|TRBV2|TRBJ2-7
CASSDLRSGVGYEQYF
TGTGCCAGCAGTGACCTACGCTCCGGGGTAGGGTACGAGCAGTACTTC
>TRBD1|-|TRBV3-1/TRBV3-2|TRBJ2-5
CASSRDRAQQETQYF
TGTGCCAGCAGCCGAGACAGGGCCCAACAAGAGACCCAGTACTTC
>-|-|TRBV6-5|TRBJ2-3
CASSYGGRRTDTQYF
TGTGCCAGCAGTTACGGCGGCAGACGCACAGATACGCAGTATTTT
>-|-|TRBV9|TRBJ2-7
CASSVGDYTYEQYF
TGTGCCAGCAGCGTAGGCGACTACACCTACGAGCAGTACTTC
>TRBD1|few|TRBV25-1|TRBJ1-6
CASSPPATGIVDSPLHF
TGTGCCAGCAGTCCCCCTGCGACAGGGATAGTTGATTCACCCCTCCACTTT
>TRBD1|-|TRBV25-1|TRBJ1-6
CASKDRALFPGSPLHF
TGTGCCAGCAAGGACAGGGCACTATTCCCGGGGTCACCCCTCCATTTT
>TRBD2|-|TRBV7-2|TRBJ2-3
CASSFLLTSGGSKDTQYF
TGTGCCAGCAGCTTTCTCCTGACTAGCGGGGGATCTAAGGATACGCAGTATTTT
>TRBD1|-|TRBV19|TRBJ1-2
CASSPWTGQGYGYTF
TGTGCCAGTAGCCCCTGGACAGGGCAGGGGTATGGCTACACCTTC
>-|-|TRBV10-3|TRBJ2-7
CAISESGVPAYEQYF
TGTGCCATCAGTGAGTCGGGGGTCCCGGCCTACGAGCAGTACTTC
>-|once|TRBV2|TRBJ1-5
CASSEAGQKNQPQHF
TGTGCCAGCAGTGAAGCTGGACAGAAAAATCAGCCCCAGCATTTT
>-|-|TRBV27|TRBJ1-1
CASSPSVWLPEAFF
TGTGCCAGCAGCCCCTCTGTGTGGCTACCTGAAGCTTTCTTT
>-|-|TRBV7-9|TRBJ2-7
CASSLTGPSYEQYF
TGTGCCAGCAGCTTAACGGGGCCCTCCTACGAGCAGTACTTC
>TRBD2|-|TRBV4-2|TRBJ2-6
CASSPEGGGATGANVLTF
TGTGCCAGCAGCCCGGAGGGCGGGGGGGCAACTGGGGCCAACGTCCTGACTTTC
>TRBD1|-|TRBV10-3|TRBJ1-2
CAISDPRTGENYGYTF
TGTGCCATCAGTGACCCTCGGACAGGGGAAAACTATGGCTACACCTTC
>-|-|TRBV5-1|TRBJ1-1
CASSLVGRGGTEAFF
TGCGCCAGCAGCTTGGTAGGCAGGGGAGGCACTGAAGCTTTCTTT
>TRBD1|-|TRBV20-1|TRBJ2-3
CSARDSAQYF
TGCAGTGCAAGGGACAGTGCGCAGTATTTT
>-|-|TRBV4-1|TRBJ1-5
CASSQGVMGGTNQPQHF
TGCGCCAGCAGCCAAGGCGTCATGGGGGGGACGAATCAGCCCCAGCATTTT
>TRBD1|-|TRBV6-5|TRBJ2-1
CAIRNRDRHNEQFF
TGTGCCATCCGGAACCGGGACAGGCACAATGAGCAGTTCTTC
>-|once|TRBV15|TRBJ1-1
CATSRDSPQGRTEAFF
TGTGCCACCAGCAGAGATTCCCCGCAGGGGAGGACTGAAGCTTTCTTT
>TRBD2|-|TRBV4-3|TRBJ2-3
CASSQDLTSGGAWGTDTQYF
TGCGCCAGCAGCCAAGATTTGACTAGCGGGGGGGCTTGGGGCACAGATACGCAGTATTTT
>-|-|TRBV3-1/TRBV3-2|TRBJ1-1
CASSRGRSTEAFF
TGTGCCAGCAGCCGGGGGCGGTCCACTGAAGCTTTCTTT
>-|once|TRBV7-9|TRBJ2-3
CASRLFIGGRGDTQYF
TGTGCCAGCAGGCTATTTATCGGGGGGCGCGGAGATACGCAGTATTTT
>-|once|TRBV7-8|TRBJ2-2
CASSFLGDTGELFF
TGTGCCAGCAGCTTCTTAGGAGACACCGGGGAGCTGTTTTTT
>-|-|TRBV6-2/TRBV6-3|TRBJ1-3
CASSVAGAGNTIYF
TGTGCCAGCAGTGTTGCAGGGGCTGGAAACACCATATATTTT
>TRBD1|-|TRBV6-5|TRBJ2-4
CASRRPGQGNDIQYF
TGTGCCAGCAGGAGGCCGGGACAGGGAAATGACATTCAGTACTTC
>-|-|TRBV3-1/TRBV3-2|TRBJ1-2
CASSQDPLRGYYGYTF
TGTGCCAGCAGCCAAGATCCCCTGAGAGGGTACTATGGCTACACCTTC